The clone carrying this T cell receptor delta chain occurred a few times. The antigen remains undetermined. A far larger clone is off by one base, so a read error is likely. The same CDR3 can be traced to other DNA sequences in this sample. These data come from a study of γδ T cells in repeated Plasmodium falciparum infection. The wider study: Malian samples came from no-transmission periods or across acute febrile malaria episodes.

Bulk repertoires came from Vgamma9/Vdelta2+ or Vdelta2-negative gammadelta T cells flow-sorted from PBMC. From germline, CDR1 is GEAIGNYY and CDR2 EKD. The CDR3 extends over 18 amino acids. TCRdb fed the multiplex PCR reads into CATT to redo clone calling. The table lists tens of thousands of delta-chain clones, over 1.5% of them singletons, with over 12% in the top ten. Study results and caveats: Vgamma9/Vdelta2+ repertoires stayed stably polyclonal over time and infection.

The chain employs TRDV2 and TRDJ1, with 7 bases identical to TRDD3. This sequence originates from a pool of human donors (malaria-infected and uninfected, not separated). The source material was gamma-delta T cells from blood. The DNA of the CDR3 is TGTGCCTGTGACACCATATCGCCCCGGGGGATCCTAACCGACAAACTCATCTTT. This gives the protein CACDTISPRGILTDKLIF.